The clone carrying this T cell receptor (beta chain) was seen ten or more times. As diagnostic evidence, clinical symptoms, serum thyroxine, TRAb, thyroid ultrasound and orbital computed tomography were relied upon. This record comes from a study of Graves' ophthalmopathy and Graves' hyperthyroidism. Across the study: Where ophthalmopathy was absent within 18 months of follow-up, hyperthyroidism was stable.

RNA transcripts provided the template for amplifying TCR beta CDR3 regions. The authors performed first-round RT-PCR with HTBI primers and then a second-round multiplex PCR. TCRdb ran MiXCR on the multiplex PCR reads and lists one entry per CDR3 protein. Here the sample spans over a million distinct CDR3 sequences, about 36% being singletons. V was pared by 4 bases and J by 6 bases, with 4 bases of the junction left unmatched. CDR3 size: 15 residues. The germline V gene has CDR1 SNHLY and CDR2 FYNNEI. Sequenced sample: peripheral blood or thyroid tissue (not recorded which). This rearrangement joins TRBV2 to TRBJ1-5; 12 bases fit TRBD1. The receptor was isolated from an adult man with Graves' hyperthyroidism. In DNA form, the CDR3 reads TGTGCCAGCAGTGGGGACAGGGGGCTGTTTCAGCCCCAGCATTTT. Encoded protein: CASSGDRGLFQPQHF.